Detailed here is one TCR beta chain. This sample is part of a study of T cell changes during pregnancy in multiple sclerosis. Germline V lookup: CDR1 SGHNT, CDR2 YYREEE (reference sequence). V lost 0 bases, J lost 7 bases, and 14 bases stayed unmatched. This CDR3 contains 17 residues. TCRdb keeps only in-frame clones here, not all; method: immunoSEQ multiplex PCR. The sample lists tens of thousands of clones, approximately 92% seen once, with about 2% in the top ten. The chain employs TRBV5-4 and TRBJ2-7, with 9 bases lining up with TRBD1. Sequences were derived from peripheral blood, sampled after pregnancy. The TCR comes from a female donor with multiple sclerosis, enrolled in a pregnancy study. The CDR3 DNA sequence: TGTGCCAGCAGCTTGGGGTGGAGGAACAGGGGGCTGGGGGAGCAGTACTTC. Residues: CASSLGWRNRGLGEQYF.